A single sample gave rise to the 32 T cell receptor beta chains below, sequenced in a study of tumor and adjacent non-tumor tissue in lung cancer. RNA was extracted from bulk tissue without any cell sorting. A modified ARM-PCR protocol with three rounds of nested PCR amplified TCRbeta. TCRdb itself ran the multiplex PCR reads through MiXCR, one entry per CDR3 protein. Counted here are tens of thousands of distinct CDR3 sequences, around 70% occurring once; the ten biggest clones make up roughly 12%. The sample comprised lung tumor tissue. Receptors were obtained from a woman in her sixties or seventies with non-small cell lung cancer.

This clonotype was detected ten times or more. The chain joins TRBV28 to TRBJ2-5; unclear D gene. This CDR3 spans 13 amino acids. Germline V gene lookup returns CDR1 MDHEN and CDR2 SYDVKM. V was cut by 6 bases and J by 5 bases, with 13 bases left in between. The CDR3 region is CASSLGLQETQYF. The CDR3 bases are TGTGCCAGCAGCTTAGGGCTCCAGGAGACCCAGTACTTC. The whole variable domain, filled in from reference TRBV28 and TRBJ2-5, reads DVKVTQSSRYLVKRTGEKVFLECVQDMDHENMFWYRQDPGLGLRLIYFSYDVKMKEKGDIPEGYSVSREKKERFSLILESASTNQTSMYLCASSLGLQETQYFGPGTRLLVL.

This clonotype was seen a few times. The junction differs from germline at one of its ends, possibly a read error. V gene TRBV5-4 combines with J gene TRBJ2-3; 8 nucleotides line up with TRBD2. This CDR3 is built from 15 residues. CDR1 is SGHNT and CDR2 is YYREEE in the germline V gene (reference sequence). The CDR3 region is CASSRGGLATDMQYF. As DNA, the CDR3 is TGTGCCAGCAGCCGGGGGGGACTGGCGACAGATATGCAGTATTTT.

The chain employs TRBV11-3 and TRBJ2-3; D might be TRBD2 (6 bases). Deletions cut 10 bases from V and 1 base from J, with 18 bases between. CDR1 is SGHNT and CDR2 is YENEEA in the germline V gene. This CDR3 contains 15 residues. The CDR3 DNA is TGTGCCACCTGCACATCCGGGAGTCGCACAGATACGCAGTATTTT. Translating gives CATCTSGSRTDTQYF.

On this clonotype itself: Possible read error: a much larger clone is one base away. The J gene is TRBJ1-2, the V gene TRBV7-9; D possibly corresponds to TRBD1 (5 bases). This CDR3 is built from 13 residues. Germline values: CDR1 SEHNR, CDR2 FQNEAQ (reference sequence). The CDR3 region has the DNA TGTGCCGGCAGCTTAGGGGAGCTGCGCGGCTACACCTTC. Its protein is CAGSLGELRGYTF.

The V and J genes are TRBV29-1 and TRBJ2-1; the D is unclear. Trimming cost V 3 bases and J 4 bases, with 7 bases left between them. CDR1 SQVTM and CDR2 ANQGSEA come from the germline V gene. The CDR3 contains 12 residues. The CDR3 coding sequence is TGCAGCGTTGATAAGTATTACAATGAGCAGTTCTTC. This translates into CSVDKYYNEQFF.

About this clonotype itself: Being one base from a much bigger clone, this may be a read error. This chain's CDR3 is CATNTGATEAFF. Written as DNA, the CDR3 is TGTGCCACCAATACAGGGGCCACTGAAGCTTTCTTT. The V gene is TRBV24-1, the J gene TRBJ1-1; 7 bases line up with TRBD1. CDR1 is KGHDR and CDR2 is SFDVKD in the germline V gene. The CDR3 extends over 12 amino acids. Unmatched junction bases numbered 3, after V lost 8 bases and J lost 4 bases.

On this clonotype itself: An end of the junction differs from the germline gene, which may be a read error. The chain joins TRBV4-1 to TRBJ2-7, with D possibly being TRBD2 (6 bases). This CDR3 has 16 amino acids. CDR1 and CDR2 (germline): MGHRA, YSYEKL. In DNA, the CDR3 is TGCGTCAGCAGCCAAGGGGACTGGGAGTGGGGCTACGAGCAGTACTTC. Its translation: CVSSQGDWEWGYEQYF.

On this clonotype itself: Mismatch with germline at one junction end may stem from a read error. The chain uses TRBV10-2 and TRBJ1-1; no clear D. The CDR3 is made up of 15 amino acids. Germline V gene data show CDR1 as WSHSY and CDR2 as SAAADI. DNA for the CDR3: TGCGCCAGCGGTGAGTGGAGCACTCCGAACACTGAAGCTCTCTTT. Amino acids: CASGEWSTPNTEALF.

This clonotype was observed a handful of times. The chain employs TRBV20-1 and TRBJ1-1; D not resolved. CDR3 length: 15 residues. V was shortened by 0 bases and J by 4 bases, with 15 bases between the two germline ends. Germline V gene data show CDR1 as DFQATT and CDR2 as SNEGSKA (reference sequence). This chain's CDR3 is CSARDLEGGSTEAFF. CDR3 nucleotide sequence: TGCAGTGCTAGAGATCTGGAGGGTGGGAGCACTGAAGCTTTCTTT.

V usage is TRBV5-8 and J usage is TRBJ2-1; D is possibly TRBD2 (7 bases). The CDR3 runs to 15 residues. The V end was cut by 4 bases, the J end by 14 bases, with 25 bases between. CDR1 is SGHTS and CDR2 is YDEGEE in the germline V gene. In DNA form, the CDR3 reads TGTGCCAGCAGCCTTCAGGGGACTAACCAAATGTCGAAGTTCTTC. This encodes CASSLQGTNQMSKFF.

This clonotype was counted a few times. No conserved phenylalanine or tryptophan is present at the end of the CDR3, so a read error is the likely explanation. The chain employs TRBV5-4 and TRBJ2-5, with D possibly being TRBD1 (6 bases). V was cut by 3 bases and J by 5 bases, with 17 bases left in between. The CDR3 extends over 15 amino acids. Germline V gene data show CDR1 as SGHNT and CDR2 as YYREEE (reference sequence). This CDR3 reads CASSSSTGSVETQYL. In nucleotides, the CDR3 is TGTGCCAGCAGCTCTTCGACAGGATCGGTTGAGACCCAGTACCTC.

Only a few counts were recorded for this clonotype. It may be a read error: a sequence one base away is much more abundant. The CDR3 sequence is CASSPQGDYDYTF. The CDR3, as DNA: TGCGCCAGCAGCCCCCAGGGGGACTATGACTACACCTTC. The chain links TRBV5-1 to TRBJ1-2, with TRBD1 matching over 7 bases. The CDR3 is 13 residues long. From germline, CDR1 is SGHRS and CDR2 YFSETQ.

The chain couples TRBV28 to TRBJ2-7; a possible D gene is TRBD1 (6 bases). The ends were cut back, 5 bases at V and 0 bases at J, with 20 bases in the middle. The CDR3 runs to 17 residues. Germline V gene lookup returns CDR1 MDHEN and CDR2 SYDVKM. The CDR3 sequence: CASSLLALTGNSYEQYF. CDR3 DNA: TGTGCCAGCAGTCTCCTAGCCTTGACAGGTAACTCCTACGAGCAGTACTTC.

This clonotype was observed at least ten times. The rearrangement links TRBV28 to TRBJ2-1; 11 nucleotides align to TRBD2. This CDR3 is 16 amino acids long. CDR1 and CDR2 (germline): MDHEN, SYDVKM. The junction had 9 bases not matched to a gene; V was cut back by 6 bases and J by 5 bases. The CDR3 coding sequence is TGTGCCAGCAGGTCATTAGGACTAGCGGGTAACAATGAGCAGTTCTTC. Translated, it gives CASRSLGLAGNNEQFF.

This clonotype turned up a few times. A read error may be the cause here, since a much bigger clone is one base away. The chain carries TRBV14 and TRBJ2-7, with 7 bases that match TRBD1. Per the germline V gene, CDR1 is SGHDN and CDR2 is FVKESK. The CDR3 length is 15 residues. In nucleotides, the CDR3 is TGTGCCAGCTGCCAACCTGACAGGGATGGAGGCGAGCAGTACTTC. This translates into CASCQPDRDGGEQYF.

Notes on this clonotype: A read error may account for a junction end that differs from germline. The chain has TRBV7-8 and TRBJ2-3; TRBD2 matches 8 bases. Germline-derived CDR1 and CDR2 are SGHVS and FQNEAQ. This CDR3 region has 16 residues. In DNA, the CDR3 is TGTACCAGCAGCTTCCAGACTAGCGAGAGTACAGATACGCAGTATTTT. Translating it yields CTSSFQTSESTDTQYF.

On this clonotype itself: Since the CDR3 does not end with the conserved phenylalanine or tryptophan, this likely comes from a read error. The chain recombines TRBV20-1 with TRBJ2-7, with 7 bases aligning to TRBD2. V gave up 5 bases and J gave up 7 bases; unmatched junction bases: 8. Germline-derived CDR1 and CDR2 are DFQATT and SNEGSKA (reference sequence). The CDR3 length is 12 residues. DNA of the CDR3: TGCAGTGCTGTCAGACGGGGGGAGGAGCAGTACTTA. It specifies CSAVRRGEEQYL.

This clonotype came up a few times. V gene TRBV6-2 or TRBV6-3 combines with J gene TRBJ2-3, with TRBD2 matching 9 bases. In germline, CDR1 is MNHEY, CDR2 SVGEGT. The CDR3 has 18 amino acids. V dropped 6 bases and J dropped 2; count of bases not matched to a gene: 15. The CDR3 is CASRTAGISGSPTDTQYF. CDR3 in DNA: TGTGCCAGCAGAACCGCAGGGATTAGCGGGAGTCCCACAGATACGCAGTATTTT.

This clonotype has a single count. The rearrangement uses TRBV5-6 and TRBJ2-1; perhaps TRBD2 as D (5 bases). Trimming took off 7 bases at V and 12 bases at J, with 23 bases between the two ends. The CDR3 is made up of 14 amino acids. In germline, CDR1 is SGHDT, CDR2 YYEEEE. The CDR3 reads CASGDSLREQGQFF. CDR3 sequence (DNA): TGTGCCAGCGGAGATAGCTTGAGGGAACAAGGGCAGTTCTTC.

Of note for this clonotype: One end of the junction fails to match germline, which may point to a read error. The V and J genes are TRBV10-3 and TRBJ2-1, with 7 bases fitting TRBD1. Per germline, CDR1 ENHRY and CDR2 SYGVKD. There are 14 residues in the CDR3. For the CDR3, the DNA is TGTGCCATCAGTGACACCGACAGGGTCAATGGGCAGTCCTTC. Protein: CAISDTDRVNGQSF.

As for this clonotype: A read error may account for a junction end that differs from germline. The rearrangement links TRBV5-6 to TRBJ2-7; the match to TRBD2 covers 14 bases. Germline CDR1 is SGHDT and CDR2 is YYEEEE. The CDR3 has 18 amino acids. The CDR3 protein is CGSSSGLAGGGFSYERYF. CDR3 nucleotide sequence: TGTGGCAGCAGTTCCGGACTAGCGGGAGGTGGATTCTCCTACGAGCGGTACTTC.

The chain combines TRBV4-1 with TRBJ2-7; unclear D gene. Deletions cut 6 bases from V and 7 bases from J, with 16 bases between. Germline CDR1 is MGHRA and CDR2 is YSYEKL. This CDR3 spans 13 amino acids. The CDR3 DNA reads TGCGCCAGCAGAAAAGATGGTGCATGGGAGCAGTACTTC. As protein: CASRKDGAWEQYF.

This chain uses TRBV6-4 with TRBJ2-4, with 8 bases lining up with TRBD1. V lost 6 bases, J lost 2 bases, and 9 bases stayed unmatched. The CDR3 has 16 residues. Germline-derived CDR1 and CDR2 are MRHNA and SNTAGT. This CDR3 reads CASSPLAGGTKNIQYF. The CDR3 DNA reads TGTGCCAGCAGCCCTTTGGCAGGGGGCACCAAAAACATTCAGTACTTC.

This clonotype was counted between two and nine times. The final CDR3 position lacks the conserved phenylalanine or tryptophan, pointing to a likely read error. The chain links TRBV5-5 to TRBJ2-7, with TRBD2 matching 7 bases. CDR3 size: 15 residues. Germline-derived CDR1 and CDR2 are SGHKS and YYEKEE (reference sequence). The CDR3 DNA is TGCGCCAGCAGCTATACTAGCGCGAGCGTCTACGAGCAGTACCTC. It yields the protein CASSYTSASVYEQYL.

Concerning this clonotype: Lacking the conserved final phenylalanine or tryptophan, this CDR3 likely reflects a read error. V gene TRBV14 combines with J gene TRBJ1-1; 8 nucleotides match TRBD1. CDR1 is SGHDN, CDR2 FVKESK, per germline. V lost 4 bases to trimming and J lost 6 bases; unmatched junction nucleotides: 10. The CDR3 extends over 15 amino acids. CDR3 loop: CASSLKRTGRPEAFL. CDR3 bases: TGTGCCAGCAGCCTTAAAAGGACAGGGCGTCCTGAAGCTTTCCTT.

V gene TRBV29-1 combines with J gene TRBJ2-1, with a weak D call TRBD2 (5 bases). Germline V gives CDR1 SQVTM, CDR2 ANQGSEA. The CDR3 has 13 residues. V lost 5 bases and J 9 bases, leaving 17 bases between the germline ends. The CDR3 region is CSVKAEGLSEQFF. DNA of the CDR3: TGCAGCGTTAAGGCAGAGGGTTTGAGTGAGCAGTTCTTC.

Regarding this clonotype: At one of its ends the junction is not consistent with the germline gene, which may arise from a read error. The chain employs TRBV4-2 and TRBJ1-1; tentative D call: TRBD1 (5 bases). CDR3 size: 15 residues. The germline V gene encodes CDR1 LGHNA and CDR2 YNFKEQ. The CDR3 loop is CASSPGRGMNIEAFF. CDR3 bases: TGTGCCAGCAGCCCAGGACGGGGCATGAACATTGAAGCTTTCTTT.

A remark on this clonotype: No conserved phenylalanine or tryptophan ends this CDR3, so it is likely a read error. This sequence joins TRBV12-3 or TRBV12-4 and TRBJ1-5; TRBD1 is a possible D gene (5 bases). This CDR3 comprises 15 residues. Trimming shortened V by 6 bases and J by 4 bases, and 16 bases separated the two germline ends. The CDR3 spells CASSLTGGRNQPQHS. The CDR3 coding sequence is TGTGCCAGCAGCCTTACAGGAGGCAGGAATCAGCCCCAGCATTCT.

This clonotype was observed at least ten times. The J gene is TRBJ1-2, the V gene TRBV10-3; D is possibly TRBD1 (5 bases). This CDR3 is 13 amino acids long. CDR1 ENHRY and CDR2 SYGVKD come from the germline V gene. V was trimmed by 11 bases and J by 4 bases, leaving 17 bases between them. CDR3 sequence: CALRGQGTYGYTF. CDR3 bases: TGTGCCCTAAGGGGCCAGGGAACCTATGGCTACACCTTC.

This clonotype came up many times. This chain joins TRBV20-1 and TRBJ2-7; 10 nucleotides match TRBD2. Trimming removed 3 bases from V and 3 bases from J; junction bases left unmatched: 11. The CDR3 has 16 amino acids. Germline CDR1 reads DFQATT; CDR2 reads SNEGSKA (reference sequence). CDR3 bases: TGCAGTGCTAGTTCTAGCGGGAGAGGAGGAGGCTACGAGCAGTACTTC. Translated: CSASSSGRGGGYEQYF.

The chain couples TRBV2 to TRBJ2-1, with D maybe TRBD1 (6 bases). The CDR3 is 14 residues long. CDR1 and CDR2 (germline): SNHLY, FYNNEI. V dropped 7 bases and J dropped 3 bases, with 13 bases sitting between them. The CDR3 is CASKKEQGYNEQFF. The CDR3 region has the DNA TGTGCCAGCAAAAAAGAACAGGGCTACAATGAGCAGTTCTTC.

In the case of this clonotype: A much larger clone differs by one base, so this may be a read error. Here the CDR3 reads CASSGPGGEDTEVFF. In DNA form, the CDR3 reads TGTGCCAGCAGTGGACCAGGGGGAGAAGACACTGAAGTTTTCTTT. The chain employs TRBV28 and TRBJ1-1; 7 nucleotides match TRBD1. Germline CDR1 is MDHEN and CDR2 is SYDVKM. There are 15 residues in the CDR3.